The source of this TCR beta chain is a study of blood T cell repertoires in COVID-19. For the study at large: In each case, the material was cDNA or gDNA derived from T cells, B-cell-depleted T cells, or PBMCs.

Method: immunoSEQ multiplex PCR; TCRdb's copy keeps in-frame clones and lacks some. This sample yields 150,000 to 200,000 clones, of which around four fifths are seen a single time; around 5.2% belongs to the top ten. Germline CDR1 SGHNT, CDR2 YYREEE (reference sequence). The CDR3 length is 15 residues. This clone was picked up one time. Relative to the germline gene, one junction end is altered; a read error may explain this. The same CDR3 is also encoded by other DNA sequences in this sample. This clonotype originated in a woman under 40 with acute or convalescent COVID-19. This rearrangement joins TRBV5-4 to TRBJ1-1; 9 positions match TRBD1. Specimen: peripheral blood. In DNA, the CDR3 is TGTGCCAGCAGTTTGGGACAGGGCGGGTTAACTGAAGCTTTCTTT. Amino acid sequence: CASSLGQGGLTEAFF.